This entry is about one TCR beta chain. These data originate in a study of blood T cell repertoires in COVID-19. Study-level background: The cDNA or gDNA used as material had been derived from T cells, B-cell-depleted T cells, or PBMCs.

Produced via immunoSEQ multiplex PCR; TCRdb's table is partial and in-frame only. This sample has about 150,000 clones; approximately 86% occur once, and the top ten carry 2.5% to 3%. The germline CDR1 and CDR2 sequences are SGHAT and FQNNGV. V lost 5 bases, J lost 9 bases, and 9 bases stayed unmatched. The CDR3 runs 14 residues. In Seattle, patients joined the study during active infection and were tracked longitudinally. This TCR was sampled from a woman of 80 years or more with COVID-19, enrolled during active disease. V and J are TRBV11-2 and TRBJ2-1; TRBD1 matches 8 bases. The material sequenced was peripheral blood. The CDR3 here is CASSPGQGLGEQFF. DNA for the CDR3: TGTGCCAGCAGCCCCGGACAGGGTCTAGGTGAGCAGTTCTTC.